This T cell receptor (beta chain) was found in a study of shared clonotypes between healthy human individuals. Study information: Each donor contributed plates that comprised three CD4 naive, three CD4 memory, two CD8 naive and one CD8 memory. Broader study findings: Generation probabilities were higher for clonotypes shared across all four sorted-subset donors than for unshared ones.

As to this clone: Its cognate antigen is unknown.

Profiled with immunoSEQ multiplex PCR; TCRdb holds only in-frame clones, not every one. This sample has around 1.5 million clones; approximately 98% occur once, and the top ten carry approximately 0.44%. The CDR3 consists of 16 residues. CDR1 SGDLS and CDR2 YYNGEE come from the germline V gene. The V end was cut by 0 bases, the J end by 3 bases, with 15 bases between. Donors comprised healthy HIV-negative adults lacking recent acute infections or vaccinations. The investigators split CD4+ cells into a CD45RA+ naive subset and a CD45RA-negative memory subset. The chain couples TRBV9 to TRBJ1-2; weak D call: TRBD1 (6 bases). The sequenced sample consisted of naive CD4+ T cells sorted from blood. Stated subset: CD45RA+ positively selected. The TCR sequence derives from a man aged 25 to 45 in good health. The CDR3 DNA reads TGTGCCAGCAGCGTAGCCCCCCCAGGGGTTCACTATGGCTACACCTTC. Its translation: CASSVAPPGVHYGYTF.